This is a list of T cell receptor beta chains from one sample in a study of early T cells in non-severe SARS-CoV-2 infection. TCRdb passed the 5' RACE reads through MiXCR, listing each CDR3 protein once. The sample yields roughly 100,000 distinct CDR3 sequences, around 13% seen once. Specimen: whole blood. The receptors were gathered from an adult who was a healthcare worker with PCR-confirmed SARS-CoV-2 infection or an uninfected control (not recorded which). Both conserved end residues are trimmed from each CDR3. The order of the fields is D gene, V gene, CDR3 protein. A D gene is named only where the DNA matches it firmly.

D: -; V: TRBV24-1; CDR3: AILIWRRYLETQY
D: -; V: TRBV28; CDR3: ASRQVNQPQH
D: -; V: TRBV7-9; CDR3: ASGRDGYNEQF
D: -; V: TRBV2; CDR3: ASSASRNNEQF
D: -; V: TRBV4-3; CDR3: ASSQEDDGSDTQY
D: -; V: TRBV10-2; CDR3: AASQGEEVSEQF
D: -; V: TRBV29-1; CDR3: SVDEGPDGYT
D: -; V: TRBV6-4; CDR3: ASSTGSTGELF
D: TRBD1; V: TRBV7-3; CDR3: ASSRSGGASGANVLT
D: -; V: TRBV28; CDR3: ASSHGQAHQPQH
D: TRBD1; V: TRBV20-1; CDR3: SARDTGDRPQH
D: -; V: TRBV28; CDR3: ASSLRSQPQH
D: TRBD2; V: TRBV6-2/TRBV6-3; CDR3: ASSNTRTRTSGKETQY
D: -; V: TRBV6-5; CDR3: ASSYSGFSPLH
D: -; V: TRBV7-3; CDR3: ASSQNRAGELF
D: TRBD2; V: TRBV7-2; CDR3: ASSPPGLAASEQF
D: TRBD2; V: TRBV5-1; CDR3: ASSLVAGALEQY
D: TRBD1; V: TRBV5-1; CDR3: ASSFGTATGELF
D: -; V: TRBV6-6; CDR3: ASSLSGPKGGVGPLH
D: TRBD2; V: TRBV24-1; CDR3: ATSDLGLASANTGELF
D: -; V: TRBV29-1; CDR3: SVESRGYT
D: -; V: TRBV6-2/TRBV6-3; CDR3: ASSYLYEQY
D: -; V: TRBV11-2; CDR3: ASSSSPNTEAF
D: TRBD2; V: TRBV4-3; CDR3: ASSQDWTSGSDEQF
D: TRBD2; V: TRBV5-4; CDR3: ASSKPGLAEETQY
D: TRBD1; V: TRBV20-1; CDR3: SAPGSGGETQY
D: TRBD2; V: TRBV2; CDR3: ASSGRVAGLTDTQY
D: -; V: TRBV9; CDR3: ASSVRTNYGYT
D: TRBD1; V: TRBV4-1; CDR3: ASSQDIMGTGRNEQY
D: -; V: TRBV12-3/TRBV12-4; CDR3: ASRKDRNSYEQY
D: TRBD2; V: TRBV24-1; CDR3: ATSDSGRPAYEQY
D: -; V: TRBV25-1; CDR3: ASSYGGAVYEQY
D: -; V: TRBV7-9; CDR3: ASSPPDSSYEQY
D: -; V: TRBV11-1; CDR3: ASSPRKGRPYEQY
D: -; V: TRBV20-1; CDR3: SAKDINSGANVLT
D: -; V: TRBV7-8; CDR3: ASSLKGLTGELF
D: -; V: TRBV28; CDR3: ASASEMPGSIQY
D: TRBD2; V: TRBV28; CDR3: ASSSPLAGLFYNEQF
D: -; V: TRBV2; CDR3: ASSGGLPNTGELF
D: TRBD2; V: TRBV10-3; CDR3: AMGRASGTGELF
D: -; V: TRBV5-5; CDR3: ASSWGLQETQY
D: TRBD1; V: TRBV20-1; CDR3: SALDRRSSYEQY
D: TRBD2; V: TRBV20-1; CDR3: SARLAGFSYEQY
D: TRBD1; V: TRBV7-8; CDR3: ASSPAWTGDSPLH
D: TRBD1; V: TRBV11-2; CDR3: ASSPLRGPSYNEQF
D: -; V: TRBV20-1; CDR3: SAGVAGANVLT
D: -; V: TRBV15; CDR3: ATSPHTGDAF
D: TRBD2; V: TRBV14; CDR3: ASSQPSRGTRTEQF
D: -; V: TRBV7-8; CDR3: ASSPQAGYTGELF
D: -; V: TRBV30; CDR3: AWSDGLYNEQF
D: -; V: TRBV11-2; CDR3: ASSIYTGSPNEKLF
D: -; V: TRBV20-1; CDR3: SAEPRDLQF
D: -; V: TRBV5-5; CDR3: ASSLIGDRSTDTQY
D: -; V: TRBV7-8; CDR3: ASSSYGSGVGNEQF
D: -; V: TRBV3-1; CDR3: ASSQFPRGVSDYGYT